This TCR beta chain was observed in a study of T cell repertoires in cytomegalovirus infection. Overall study findings and caveats: CMV-specific TCR beta clonotypes restricted by HLA-C dominated the ex vivo response.

Many counts were recorded for this clonotype. The antigen is not known. The trim removed 1 base at V and 6 bases at J, leaving 6 bases unmatched. The CDR3 is made up of 16 amino acids. Germline CDR1 reads SGHAT; CDR2 reads FQNNGV. A single record per CDR3 protein comes from TCRdb applying MiXCR to the reads. The repertoire holds about 490,000 distinct CDR3 sequences, with about 30% as singletons. This clonotype was sampled from a human donor in good health (CMV status not recorded). Some clones in this sample may be carry-over from other donors' samples. The sequencing input was PBMCs. J is TRBJ2-1 and V is TRBV11-2; 10 nucleotides line up with TRBD2. This CDR3 reads CASSLGGTSVLNEQFF. In nucleotides, the CDR3 is TGTGCCAGCAGCTTAGGAGGGACTAGCGTCCTCAATGAGCAGTTCTTC.